This T cell receptor beta chain was captured by sequencing in a study of radiation and T cells in renal cell carcinoma. This CDR3 region has 14 residues. CDR1 and CDR2 (germline): MNHNS, SASEGT. Losses at the gene ends were 3 bases for V and 6 bases for J; bases not matched to a gene: 4. Time point given: baseline pretreatment blood. Treatment reported: 15 Gy SBRT to primary tumor, nephrectomy 4 weeks later. Produced via immunoSEQ multiplex PCR; TCRdb's table is partial and in-frame only. Of approximately 51,000 clones listed, around 83% are singletons. Sequencing used blood, obtained from a patient whose treatment included radiotherapy and nephrectomy. The V call is TRBV6-1, the J call TRBJ2-1; 8 nucleotides align to TRBD1. The receptor comes from a woman aged 65 to 85 with renal cell carcinoma. The CDR3 region has the DNA TGTGCCAGCAGTGATAGGACAGGGACCAATGAGCAGTTCTTC. It is translated as CASSDRTGTNEQFF.